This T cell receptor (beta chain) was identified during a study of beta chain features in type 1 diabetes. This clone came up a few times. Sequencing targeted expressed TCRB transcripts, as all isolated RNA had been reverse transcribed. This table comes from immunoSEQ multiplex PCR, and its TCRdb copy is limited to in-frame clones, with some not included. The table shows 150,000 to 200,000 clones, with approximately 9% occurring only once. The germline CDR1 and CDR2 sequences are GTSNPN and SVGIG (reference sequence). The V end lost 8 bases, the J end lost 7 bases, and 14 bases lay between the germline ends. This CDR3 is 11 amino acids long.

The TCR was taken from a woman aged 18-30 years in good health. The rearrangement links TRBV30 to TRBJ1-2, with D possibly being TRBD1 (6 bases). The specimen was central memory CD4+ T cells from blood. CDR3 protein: CAITGWGGYTF. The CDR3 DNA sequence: TGTGCCATTACAGGGTGGGGTGGCTACACCTTC.